A selection of T cell receptor beta chains follows, all from one sample in a study of T cells in localized non-small cell lung cancer. TCRdb's table, derived via immunoSEQ multiplex PCR, lists solely in-frame clones and lacks some. Found here are 70,000 or so clones, approximately 84% of them singletons; the top ten hold 1.3%. The sample here was peripheral blood, taken before any cancer treatment. Receptors originate from an older female donor with stage I lung adenocarcinoma. The CDR3 runs from the conserved cysteine through the conserved F or W.

V gene: TRBV15
CDR3 protein: CATSRVTGNEQFF

V gene: TRBV19
CDR3 protein: CASSATGSVGGNQPQHF

V gene: TRBV4-2
CDR3 protein: CASSQGSAGESGNEQFF

V gene: TRBV18
CDR3 protein: CASSENQGAYAEAFF

V gene: TRBV11-3
CDR3 protein: CASSLNTLNTEAFF

V gene: TRBV5-1
CDR3 protein: CASSPLSVDEQFF

V gene: TRBV18
CDR3 protein: CASSQDIGIMNTEAFF

V gene: TRBV2
CDR3 protein: CASSQGPGIASNQPQHF

V gene: TRBV19
CDR3 protein: CASSGTVGSYEQYF

V gene: TRBV28
CDR3 protein: CASSPGGRTEAFF

V gene: TRBV5-6
CDR3 protein: CASSLFLVANEQFF

V gene: TRBV28
CDR3 protein: CASRLFIGGGAHEQYF

V gene: TRBV14
CDR3 protein: CASSQDTWTGNGYTF

V gene: TRBV5-4
CDR3 protein: CASSLWGGEAFF

V gene: TRBV5-4
CDR3 protein: CASSLEGRGNTIYF

V gene: TRBV27
CDR3 protein: CATSLDRGEREQYF

V gene: TRBV10-3
CDR3 protein: CAISEGISGANVLTF

V gene: TRBV6-4
CDR3 protein: CASSDSLGTSRNEQFF

V gene: TRBV6-5
CDR3 protein: CASRYSSGTGNEQFF

V gene: TRBV11-2
CDR3 protein: CASSFQRQGTEAFF

V gene: TRBV18
CDR3 protein: CASSPASGRETQYF

V gene: TRBV5-1
CDR3 protein: CASSLEGRKADTQYF

V gene: TRBV2
CDR3 protein: CASSETGRGTEAFF

V gene: TRBV9
CDR3 protein: CASSVAIRSGGRDNEQYF

V gene: TRBV18
CDR3 protein: CASSPQGRPGNEQFF